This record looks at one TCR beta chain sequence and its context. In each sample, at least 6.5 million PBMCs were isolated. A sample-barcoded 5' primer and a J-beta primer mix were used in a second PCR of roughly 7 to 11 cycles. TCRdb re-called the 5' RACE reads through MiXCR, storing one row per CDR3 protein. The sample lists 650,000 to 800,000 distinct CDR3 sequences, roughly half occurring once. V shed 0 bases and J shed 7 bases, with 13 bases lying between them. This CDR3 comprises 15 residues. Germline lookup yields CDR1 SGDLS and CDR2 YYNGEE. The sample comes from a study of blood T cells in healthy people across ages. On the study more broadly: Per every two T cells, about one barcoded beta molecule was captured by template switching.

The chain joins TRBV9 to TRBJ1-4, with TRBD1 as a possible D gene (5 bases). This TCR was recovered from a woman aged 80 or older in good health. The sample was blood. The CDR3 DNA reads TGTGCCAGCAGCGTAGCTGGGGCCACCGGTGAAAAACTGTTTTTT. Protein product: CASSVAGATGEKLFF.